This passage covers 31 T cell receptor beta chains from one sample sequenced in a study of shared clonotypes between healthy human individuals. Sequencing was performed with immunoSEQ multiplex PCR; in TCRdb, only in-frame clones are kept and a portion is missing. The sample lists about 2.4 million clones; about 92% were seen once. Sequences were obtained from naive CD4+ T cells sorted from blood. Subset of the sample: CD45RA+ positively selected. The origin of the receptors is a man aged 18-30 years in good health.

As for this clone: The sample holds other DNA sequences that translate to the same CDR3. This chain links TRBV7-2 with TRBJ2-1, with D hard to call. CDR3 length: 11 amino acids. Trimming removed 5 bases at V and 9 bases at J, with 8 bases between. CDR1 and CDR2 (germline): SGHTA, FQGNSA. The CDR3 is CASSPSGEQFF. The CDR3 coding sequence is TGTGCCAGCAGCCCCAGTGGTGAGCAGTTCTTC.

The table lists this clone with a count of one. The V call is TRBV2, the J call TRBJ2-7, with a tentative D call TRBD2 (6 bases). The V gene's germline CDR1 is SNHLY and CDR2 FYNNEI. The CDR3 contains 13 residues. Between the trimmed V and J ends, which lost 5 bases and 3 bases, there was a span of 11 bases. CDR3 loop: CASSSGGGYEQYF. CDR3 nucleotide sequence: TGTGCCAGCAGTTCCGGGGGAGGCTACGAGCAGTACTTC.

The chain recombines TRBV19 with TRBJ1-2, with D unclear. In germline, CDR1 is LNHDA, CDR2 SQIVND (reference sequence). Trimming cost V 6 bases and J 4 bases, with 18 bases left between them. The CDR3 is made up of 15 amino acids. The DNA of the CDR3 is TGTGCCAGTAGCGAGGGTAGGGAGCGTGTCTATGGCTACACCTTC. Residues: CASSEGRERVYGYTF.

CDR3 bases: TGTGCCAGCTCCACCCAGGGGGCTGGCAATGAGCAGTTCTTC. Amino acid sequence: CASSTQGAGNEQFF. This chain joins TRBV9 and TRBJ2-1; 8 nucleotides align to TRBD1. The CDR3 spans 14 residues. Germline assignment: CDR1 SGDLS and CDR2 YYNGEE. After removal of 7 bases from V and 6 bases from J, the junction contained 9 bases not matched to a gene. The complete variable domain, with remaining parts taken from reference TRBV9 and TRBJ2-1, reads DSGVTQTPKHLITATGQRVTLRCSPRSGDLSVYWYQQSLDQGLQFLIQYYNGEERAKGNILERFSAQQFPDLHSELNLSSLELGDSALYFCASSTQGAGNEQFFGPGTRLTVL.

The chain links TRBV28 to TRBJ1-1; TRBD1 matches 11 bases. This CDR3 comprises 16 residues. The germline CDR1 and CDR2 sequences are MDHEN and SYDVKM. V lost 10 bases to trimming and J lost 5 bases; unmatched junction nucleotides: 15. The CDR3 here is CATTRSGQGGRTEAFF. CDR3 bases: TGTGCCACTACACGGTCGGGACAGGGGGGACGGACTGAAGCTTTCTTT.

The J gene is TRBJ1-1, the V gene TRBV9; no clear D gene. Germline assignment: CDR1 SGDLS and CDR2 YYNGEE. CDR3 size: 16 residues. Between the trimmed V and J ends, which lost 0 bases and 2 bases, there was a span of 14 bases. The CDR3 nucleotides are TGTGCCAGCAGCGTAGTGGGCCCAGCTGTTAACACTGAAGCTTTCTTT. It translates to CASSVVGPAVNTEAFF.

The chain carries TRBV9 and TRBJ2-2; TRBD1 agrees at 9 bases. J lost 5 bases, V lost 3 bases, and 11 bases had no gene match. This CDR3 is built from 17 residues. CDR1 SGDLS and CDR2 YYNGEE come from the germline V gene. The CDR3 here is CASSAIPGQGSTGELFF. Here the CDR3 DNA reads TGTGCCAGCAGCGCGATTCCGGGACAGGGATCAACCGGGGAGCTGTTTTTT.

V is TRBV28 and J is TRBJ2-1, with 7 bases that match TRBD2. The germline CDR1 and CDR2 sequences are MDHEN and SYDVKM. This CDR3 is built from 15 residues. J lost 2 bases, V lost 4 bases, and 5 bases had no gene match. CDR3 amino acids: CASSSTSKAYNEQFF. In nucleotides, the CDR3 is TGTGCCAGCAGTTCGACTAGCAAGGCCTACAATGAGCAGTTCTTC. The full variable domain, completed using reference TRBV28 and TRBJ2-1, is DVKVTQSSRYLVKRTGEKVFLECVQDMDHENMFWYRQDPGLGLRLIYFSYDVKMKEKGDIPEGYSVSREKKERFSLILESASTNQTSMYLCASSSTSKAYNEQFFGPGTRLTVL.

This sequence joins TRBV10-2 and TRBJ2-2; weak D call: TRBD2 (6 bases). Germline lookup yields CDR1 WSHSY and CDR2 SAAADI. The V gene lost 10 bases and the J gene lost 6 bases, with 18 bases spanning the gap. There are 14 residues in the CDR3. As DNA, the CDR3 is TGCGCCACCATGGACTGGACGGGGGCCGGGGAGCTGTTTTTT. This codes for CATMDWTGAGELFF.

The CDR3 sequence is CASSSGTGAVEQYF. CDR3 bases: TGTGCCAGCAGCTCCGGGACAGGGGCCGTCGAGCAGTACTTC. The chain has TRBV28 and TRBJ2-7; 10 bases are a match to TRBD1. Germline V gene sequence: CDR1 MDHEN, CDR2 SYDVKM. There are 14 residues in the CDR3. V was pared by 6 bases and J by 6 bases, with 8 bases of the junction left unmatched. The whole variable domain, filled in from reference TRBV28 and TRBJ2-7, reads DVKVTQSSRYLVKRTGEKVFLECVQDMDHENMFWYRQDPGLGLRLIYFSYDVKMKEKGDIPEGYSVSREKKERFSLILESASTNQTSMYLCASSSGTGAVEQYFGPGTRLTVT.

The rearrangement links TRBV30 to TRBJ2-5; 9 positions match TRBD1. Trimming took 0 bases from V and 4 from J; bases not matched to a gene: 9. Germline V CDR1 and CDR2: GTSNPN, SVGIG (reference sequence). There are 16 residues in the CDR3. CDR3: CAWSVAHYRGRETQYF. The CDR3 nucleotides read TGTGCCTGGAGTGTAGCCCATTACAGGGGGCGAGAGACCCAGTACTTC.

The V gene is TRBV27, the J gene TRBJ1-2; TRBD1 aligns across 7 bases. The CDR3 length is 14 residues. V shed 0 bases and J 7 bases; nucleotides not matched to a gene: 5. Germline CDR1 is MNHEY and CDR2 is SMNVEV (reference sequence). This CDR3 is CASSLSTGISGYTF. The CDR3 coding sequence is TGTGCCAGCAGTTTATCGACAGGGATAAGTGGCTACACCTTC.

The J gene is TRBJ1-2, the V gene TRBV5-1, with 9 positions matching TRBD1. The V gene end was trimmed by 4 bases and the J gene end by 4 bases; junction bases not matched to a gene: 8. Germline V lookup: CDR1 SGHRS, CDR2 YFSETQ. CDR3 size: 15 residues. CDR3 in amino acids: CASSTDRGKGYGYTF. The CDR3 bases are TGCGCCAGCAGCACCGACAGGGGGAAAGGCTATGGCTACACCTTC.

As to this clone: Additional DNA sequences in this sample encode the identical CDR3. This chain connects TRBV5-4 to TRBJ2-3; D is possibly TRBD1 (6 bases). Germline assignment: CDR1 SGHNT and CDR2 YYREEE (reference sequence). Trimming took off 2 bases at V and 4 bases at J, with 8 bases between the two ends. The CDR3 sequence is 13 residues long. This CDR3 reads CASSLTGSDTQYF. The CDR3 DNA reads as TGTGCCAGCAGCTTAACAGGGTCAGATACGCAGTATTTT.

This chain connects TRBV6-1 to TRBJ2-5; D gene unclear. There are 13 residues in the CDR3. In germline, CDR1 is MNHNS, CDR2 SASEGT. The CDR3, as DNA: TGTGCGTCAAGGGCCTCGGGCCAAGAGACCCAGTACTTC. Its protein product is CASRASGQETQYF.

The chain joins TRBV19 to TRBJ2-2; D is unresolved. The germline gives CDR1 LNHDA, CDR2 SQIVND (reference sequence). V was cut by 6 bases and J by 2 bases, with 4 bases left in between. CDR3 size: 12 residues. The CDR3 DNA reads TGTGCCAGTAGGGTCAACACCGGGGAGCTGTTTTTT. Translation gives CASRVNTGELFF.

The sample holds one count of this clone. This chain uses TRBV7-2 with TRBJ1-1; D gene unclear. CDR3 length: 15 residues. Trimming left V 1 base short and J 2 bases short, with 11 bases between. CDR1 and CDR2 (germline): SGHTA, FQGNSA. Written as DNA, the CDR3 is TGTGCCAGCAGCTTAGATGGAGGGCGCAACACTGAAGCTTTCTTT. Translation gives CASSLDGGRNTEAFF. Full variable domain (rest looked up from reference TRBV7-2 and TRBJ1-1): GAGVSQSPSNKVTEKGKDVELRCDPISGHTALYWYRQSLGQGLEFLIYFQGNSAPDKSGLPSDRFSAERTGGSVSTLTIQRTQQEDSAVYLCASSLDGGRNTEAFFGQGTRLTVV.

V is TRBV5-1 and J is TRBJ1-1; 7 bases match TRBD1. Germline CDR1 and CDR2: SGHRS and YFSETQ. The CDR3 extends over 14 amino acids. V lost 7 bases and J lost 6; bases outside the gene matches: 12. CDR3 amino acids: CASAGQWASAEAFF. The CDR3 nucleotides are TGCGCCAGCGCGGGACAGTGGGCCTCCGCTGAAGCTTTCTTT.

The V and J genes are TRBV11-1 and TRBJ2-7; TRBD1 might be the D (6 bases). The V and J ends lost 1 base and 2 bases respectively, with 12 bases between them. Germline V gene sequence: CDR1 SGHAT, CDR2 FQDESV (reference sequence). This CDR3 contains 15 residues. The CDR3 spells CASSLGQAMPYEQYF. CDR3 coding DNA: TGTGCCAGCAGCTTAGGACAGGCGATGCCCTACGAGCAGTACTTC. The variable domain in full, with the rest retrieved from reference TRBV11-1 and TRBJ2-7, is EAEVAQSPRYKITEKSQAVAFWCDPISGHATLYWYRQILGQGPELLVQFQDESVVDDSQLPKDRFSAERLKGVDSTLKIQPAELGDSAMYLCASSLGQAMPYEQYFGPGTRLTVT.

The gene calls are TRBV30 and TRBJ2-5; D possibly corresponds to TRBD1 (6 bases). The CDR3 length is 13 residues. Per germline, CDR1 GTSNPN and CDR2 SVGIG (reference sequence). The V end was cut by 4 bases, the J end by 5 bases, with 14 bases between. The CDR3 is CAWIRGIGETQYF. CDR3 nucleotides: TGTGCCTGGATTAGGGGGATAGGGGAGACCCAGTACTTC. The variable domain in full, with the rest retrieved from reference TRBV30 and TRBJ2-5, is SQTIHQWPATLVQPVGSPLSLECTVEGTSNPNLYWYRQAAGRGLQLLFYSVGIGQISSEVPQNLSASRPQDRQFILSSKKLLLSDSGFYLCAWIRGIGETQYFGPGTRLLVL.

CDR3 sequence: CASSDRTGRLRETQYF. CDR3 in DNA: TGTGCCAGTAGTGACCGGACAGGGCGGTTGCGGGAGACCCAGTACTTC. This chain connects TRBV19 to TRBJ2-5; TRBD1 matches 8 bases. Trimming cost V 5 bases and J 5 bases; bases outside gene matches: 13. Germline loops: CDR1 LNHDA, CDR2 SQIVND (reference sequence). This CDR3 comprises 16 residues.

The sample holds a few counts of this clone. V and J are TRBV4-1 and TRBJ2-7, with 9 nucleotides matching TRBD1. Germline V gene sequence: CDR1 MGHRA, CDR2 YSYEKL. Trimming at V came to 2 bases and at J to 3 bases, leaving 8 bases not matched to a gene. This CDR3 region has 16 residues. The CDR3 loop reads CASSQLTGQGFYEQYF. The CDR3 nucleotides are TGCGCCAGCAGCCAACTCACAGGACAGGGGTTCTACGAGCAGTACTTC.

The CDR3 DNA sequence: TGTGCCAGCAGTCCTCCCACGACAGAAAGGATGCAAGCTTTCTTT. Translated, it gives CASSPPTTERMQAFF. The rearrangement uses TRBV6-6 and TRBJ1-1; tentative D call: TRBD1 (5 bases). The CDR3 runs to 15 residues. Deletions cut 5 bases from V and 9 bases from J, with 22 bases between. CDR1 MNHNY and CDR2 SVGAGI come from the germline V gene (reference sequence).

The V and J genes are TRBV18 and TRBJ1-2, with TRBD1 matching over 9 bases. The CDR3 totals 17 residues. Germline V lookup: CDR1 KGHSH, CDR2 LQKENI. V lost 6 bases and J lost 5; bases outside the gene matches: 16. This chain's CDR3 is CASSFAGTGKDRYGYTF. Here the CDR3 DNA reads TGTGCCAGCTCGTTCGCCGGGACAGGGAAAGACCGTTATGGCTACACCTTC.

Turning to this clone: This sample also contains other DNA sequences that code for the same CDR3. This chain connects TRBV18 to TRBJ2-2, with 10 bases fitting TRBD1. Germline V gene lookup returns CDR1 KGHSH and CDR2 LQKENI. Losses at the gene ends were 2 bases for V and 4 bases for J; bases not matched to a gene: 1. This CDR3 has 15 amino acids. CDR3 amino acids: CASSPRTGGTGELFF. Written as DNA, the CDR3 is TGTGCCAGCTCACCAAGGACAGGGGGCACCGGGGAGCTGTTTTTT.

The rearrangement joins TRBV18 to TRBJ1-5; D might be TRBD1 (5 bases). Germline loops: CDR1 KGHSH, CDR2 LQKENI. Trimming took 3 bases from V and 2 from J, leaving 14 bases between them. The CDR3 contains 16 residues. CDR3 amino acids: CASSPLPAGGNQPQHF. The CDR3, as DNA: TGTGCCAGCTCACCGCTACCGGCGGGGGGCAATCAGCCCCAGCATTTT.

This chain uses TRBV15 with TRBJ2-1, with 16 bases identical to TRBD2. Germline values: CDR1 LNHNV, CDR2 YYDKDF (reference sequence). Trimming removed 1 base from V and 9 bases from J; junction bases left unmatched: 12. This CDR3 is built from 19 residues. The CDR3 DNA reads as TGTGCCACCAGCAGAGTCCGCACGGGACTAGCGGGGGGGCCGGGTGAGCAGTTCTTC. It is translated as CATSRVRTGLAGGPGEQFF.

There are a few counts of this clone. The V call is TRBV18, the J call TRBJ1-4; D not certain. V lost 1 base, J lost 6 bases, and 9 bases lay in between. This CDR3 contains 14 residues. Per germline, CDR1 KGHSH and CDR2 LQKENI. The CDR3 DNA reads as TGTGCCAGCTCACCACGGGAGTTTGATGAAAAACTGTTTTTT. Protein sequence: CASSPREFDEKLFF.

V is TRBV30 and J is TRBJ2-5; D might be TRBD1 (6 bases). The CDR3 has 13 residues. Trimming stripped 4 bases from V and 5 bases from J, with 14 bases between. Germline V CDR1 and CDR2: GTSNPN, SVGIG (reference sequence). The chain's CDR3 is CAWTRFRGETQYF. CDR3 in DNA: TGTGCCTGGACCCGTTTTAGGGGGGAGACCCAGTACTTC.

About this clone: The same CDR3 also results from other DNA sequences found in this sample. V usage is TRBV19 and J usage is TRBJ2-2, with 7 bases matching TRBD2. Germline V lookup: CDR1 LNHDA, CDR2 SQIVND (reference sequence). The CDR3 covers 14 residues. The junction had 3 bases not matched to a gene; V was cut back by 4 bases and J by 4 bases. CDR3 nucleotide sequence: TGTGCCAGTAGTACGGGGGGAGGCACCGGGGAGCTGTTTTTT. This sequence encodes CASSTGGGTGELFF.

On this clone itself: Different DNA sequences within this sample yield the same CDR3. The rearrangement joins TRBV7-9 to TRBJ1-1; no firm D call. The V end lost 1 base, the J end lost 2 bases, and 11 bases lay between the germline ends. Germline assignment: CDR1 SEHNR and CDR2 FQNEAQ (reference sequence). The CDR3 length is 15 residues. CDR3 nucleotide sequence: TGTGCCAGCAGCTTAGGGCCCGGGTTAAACACTGAAGCTTTCTTT. Translating it yields CASSLGPGLNTEAFF.